This T cell receptor beta chain was observed in a study of cytomegalovirus exposure and HLA in healthy donors. Using immunoSEQ multiplex PCR, the repertoire was profiled, and TCRdb retains in-frame clones only, with some absent. The table records over 200,000 clones, less than 85% of them present only once. The trim removed 4 bases at V and 1 base at J, leaving 5 bases unmatched. The germline V gene encodes CDR1 SGHRS and CDR2 YFSETQ. The CDR3 has 14 amino acids. On this clone: Its antigen is currently unknown.

Overall study results and limits: Listed as cytomegalovirus-associated were approximately 160 TCR beta chains. Rarity held for most TCR sequences, but there were some public TCRs that occurred in many donors. Among the CMV-associated chains, a few were confirmed in vitro as specific for CMV antigens.

J is TRBJ2-7 and V is TRBV5-1; 7 nucleotides agree with TRBD1. This TCR was recovered from a young woman in good health and CMV-seronegative. The sample taken for sequencing was PBMCs. CDR3 in DNA: TGCGCCAGCAGCCGGCGACAGGGATCCTACGAGCAGTACTTC. Residues: CASSRRQGSYEQYF.